This T cell receptor beta chain was recovered during a study of blood T cell repertoires in COVID-19. Across the whole study: Whether acute or convalescent, the COVID-19 samples came from the United States, Italy and Spain. From T cells, B-cell-depleted T cells, or PBMCs came the material, which was cDNA or gDNA.

Self-reported history from a screening survey and questionnaire set each donor's cohort. As processed by the authors: Reference gene primers were amplified, and this amplification served to estimate nucleated cell counts. Profiling relied on immunoSEQ multiplex PCR, and the TCRdb table lists in-frame clones only, not all of them. V and J calls and clone size come straight from that table; D and trimming were deduced from the DNA. The sample contains some 170,000 clones, about 88% of which appear only once. CDR3 size: 24 residues. The TCR comes from a human donor with acute COVID-19. The donor label of this sample is uncertain. The gene calls are TRBV12-2 and TRBJ2-7; the table's D call, TRBD2, was not checked against the DNA. TRBV12-2 is deemed a pseudogene. Sequencing input: PBMCs or T cells enriched from blood (not recorded which). CDR3: CASRLGMDRGRGSLAGFFTYEQYF. In DNA form, the CDR3 reads TGTGCAAGTCGCTTGGGGATGGACAGGGGGCGTGGGAGTCTAGCGGGGTTCTTCACCTACGAGCAGTACTTC.